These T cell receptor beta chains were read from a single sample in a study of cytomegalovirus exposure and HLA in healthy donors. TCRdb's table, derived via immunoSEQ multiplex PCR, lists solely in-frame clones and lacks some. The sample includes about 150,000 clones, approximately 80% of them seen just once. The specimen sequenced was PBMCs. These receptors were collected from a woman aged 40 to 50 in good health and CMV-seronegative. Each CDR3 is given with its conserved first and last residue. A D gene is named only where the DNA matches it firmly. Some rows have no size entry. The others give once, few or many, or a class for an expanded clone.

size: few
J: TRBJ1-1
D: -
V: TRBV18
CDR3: CASSPLGGVETEAFF
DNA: TGTGCCAGCTCGCCCTTAGGAGGGGTCGAGACTGAAGCTTTCTTT

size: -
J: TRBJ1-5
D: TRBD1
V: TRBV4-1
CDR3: CASSQTGTGNQPQHF
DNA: TGCGCCAGCAGCCAAACCGGGACAGGGAATCAGCCCCAGCATTTT

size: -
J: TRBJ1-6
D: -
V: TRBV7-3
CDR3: CASSLTAAALYNSPLHF
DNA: TGTGCCAGCAGCTTAACGGCGGCAGCTTTATATAATTCACCCCTCCACTTT

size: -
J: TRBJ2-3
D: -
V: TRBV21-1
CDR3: CASSKVTCPQTGTDTQYF
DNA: TGTGCCAGCAGCAAAGTAACTTGTCCTCAAACAGGGACAGATACGCAGTATTTT

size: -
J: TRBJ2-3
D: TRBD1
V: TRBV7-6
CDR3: CASSLSQGATDTQYF
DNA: TGTGCCAGCAGCTTATCCCAGGGGGCCACAGATACGCAGTATTTT

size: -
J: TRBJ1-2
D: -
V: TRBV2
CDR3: CASSLPGNYGYTF
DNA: TGTGCCAGCAGTCTCCCTGGCAACTATGGCTACACCTTC

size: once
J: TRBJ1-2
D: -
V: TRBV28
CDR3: CASSLGQGYYGYTF
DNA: TGTGCCAGCAGTTTAGGGCAGGGTTACTATGGCTACACCTTC

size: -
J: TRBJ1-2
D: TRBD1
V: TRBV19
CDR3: CASTLQGIANYGYTF
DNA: TGTGCCAGTACCCTACAGGGGATTGCTAACTATGGCTACACCTTC

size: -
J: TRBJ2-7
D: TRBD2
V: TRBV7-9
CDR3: CASSLTGRAYEQYF
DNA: TGTGCCAGCAGCTTAACCGGGAGGGCTTACGAGCAGTACTTC

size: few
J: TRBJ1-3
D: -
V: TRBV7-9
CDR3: CASSPQGPLRGNTIYF
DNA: TGTGCCAGCAGCCCCCAGGGCCCCCTAAGAGGAAACACCATATATTTT

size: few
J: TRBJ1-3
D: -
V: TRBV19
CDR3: CASSVDTSGNTIYF
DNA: TGTGCCAGTAGTGTCGACACATCTGGAAACACCATATATTTT

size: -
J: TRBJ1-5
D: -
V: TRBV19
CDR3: CASSTGRSGDLLGKGQPQHF
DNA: TGTGCCAGTAGTACGGGTAGGTCAGGGGACCTTCTCGGAAAGGGTCAGCCCCAGCATTTT

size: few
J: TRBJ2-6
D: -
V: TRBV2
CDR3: CASSDGSGANVLTF
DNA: TGTGCCAGCAGTGACGGGAGTGGGGCCAACGTCCTGACTTTC

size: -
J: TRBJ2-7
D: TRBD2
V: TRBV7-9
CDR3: CSSSLEAGRSYEQYF
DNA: TGTTCCAGCAGCTTAGAAGCGGGAAGGTCCTACGAGCAGTACTTC

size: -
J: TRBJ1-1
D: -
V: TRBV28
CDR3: CASRGTLNTEAFF
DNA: TGTGCCAGCAGGGGGACACTGAACACTGAAGCTTTCTTT

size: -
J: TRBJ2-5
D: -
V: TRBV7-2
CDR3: CASSDGRGETQYF
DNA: TGTGCCAGCAGCGATGGGCGGGGAGAGACCCAGTACTTC

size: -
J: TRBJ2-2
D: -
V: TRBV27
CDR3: CASSSRMSGFGLWTGELFF
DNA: TGTGCCAGCAGTTCGAGGATGTCCGGCTTTGGACTTTGGACCGGGGAGCTGTTTTTT

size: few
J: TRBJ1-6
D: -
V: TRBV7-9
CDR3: CASSALTGGNSPLHF
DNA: TGTGCCAGCAGCGCCCTGACAGGAGGTAATTCACCCCTCCACTTT

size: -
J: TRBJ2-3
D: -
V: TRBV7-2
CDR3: CASSLSFGGRSTDTQYF
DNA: TGTGCCAGCAGCTTAAGTTTTGGGGGCAGGAGCACAGATACGCAGTATTTT

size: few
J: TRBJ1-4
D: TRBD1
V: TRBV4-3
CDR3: CASSLGPTGGWGYEKLFF
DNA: TGCGCCAGCAGCCTCGGGCCCACAGGGGGCTGGGGGTATGAAAAACTGTTTTTT

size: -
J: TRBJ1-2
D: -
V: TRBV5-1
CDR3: CASSFQGDGYTF
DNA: TGCGCCAGCAGCTTCCAGGGTGATGGCTACACCTTC

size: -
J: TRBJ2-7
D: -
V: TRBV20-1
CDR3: CSASDSRAYF
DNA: TGCAGTGCTAGTGACAGTAGGGCCTACTTC

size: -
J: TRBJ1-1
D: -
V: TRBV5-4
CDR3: CASSLDPDTEAFF
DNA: TGTGCCAGCAGCTTGGACCCGGACACTGAAGCTTTCTTT

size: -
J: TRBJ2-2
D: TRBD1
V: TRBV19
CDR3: CASSKSGTGAVSVSGELFF
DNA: TGTGCCAGTAGCAAAAGTGGGACAGGGGCCGTCTCCGTCTCCGGGGAGCTGTTTTTT

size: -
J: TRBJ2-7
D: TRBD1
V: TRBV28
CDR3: CASSLRQGRPPAEQYF
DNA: TGTGCCAGCAGTTTGAGACAGGGAAGGCCGCCGGCCGAGCAGTACTTC

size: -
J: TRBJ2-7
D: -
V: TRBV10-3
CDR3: CAISEGSYEQYF
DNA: TGTGCCATCAGTGAGGGCAGTTACGAGCAGTACTTC

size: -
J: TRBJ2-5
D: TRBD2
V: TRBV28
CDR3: CASSVTGTSATQETQYF
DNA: TGTGCCAGCAGTGTAACCGGGACTAGCGCGACCCAAGAGACCCAGTACTTC

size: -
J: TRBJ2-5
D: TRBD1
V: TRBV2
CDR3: CASGDRGQRQETQYF
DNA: TGTGCCAGCGGGGACAGGGGGCAAAGGCAAGAGACCCAGTACTTC

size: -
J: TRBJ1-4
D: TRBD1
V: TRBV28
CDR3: CASRTGTGVEKLFF
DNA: TGTGCCAGCAGGACTGGGACAGGGGTTGAAAAACTGTTTTTT

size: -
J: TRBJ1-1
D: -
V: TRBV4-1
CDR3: CASSYRENTEAFF
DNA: TGCGCCAGCAGCTACAGGGAGAACACTGAAGCTTTCTTT

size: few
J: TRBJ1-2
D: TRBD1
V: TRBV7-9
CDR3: CASSHGGQGLGGYTF
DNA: TGTGCCAGCAGCCATGGGGGACAGGGACTCGGGGGCTACACCTTC

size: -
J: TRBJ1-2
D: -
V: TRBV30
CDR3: CAWSAGDHYGYTF
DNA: TGTGCCTGGAGTGCGGGGGATCACTATGGCTACACCTTC

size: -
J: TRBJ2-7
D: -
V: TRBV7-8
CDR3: CASSLFREAEQYF
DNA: TGTGCCAGCAGCTTATTTAGGGAGGCCGAGCAGTACTTC

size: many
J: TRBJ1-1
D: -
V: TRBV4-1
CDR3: CASSQAYSDNTEAFF
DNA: TGCGCCAGCAGCCAAGCCTACAGTGATAACACTGAAGCTTTCTTT

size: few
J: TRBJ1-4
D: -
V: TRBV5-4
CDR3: CASSLGLATNEKLFF
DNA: TGTGCCAGCAGCCTGGGGCTGGCAACTAATGAAAAACTGTTTTTT

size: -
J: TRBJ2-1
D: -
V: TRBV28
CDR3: CASTRRTENYNEQFF
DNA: TGTGCCAGCACCCGGCGGACAGAGAATTACAATGAGCAGTTCTTC

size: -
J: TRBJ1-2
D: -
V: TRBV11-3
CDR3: CASSLHGLGYTF
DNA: TGTGCCAGCAGCTTACATGGGCTTGGCTACACCTTC